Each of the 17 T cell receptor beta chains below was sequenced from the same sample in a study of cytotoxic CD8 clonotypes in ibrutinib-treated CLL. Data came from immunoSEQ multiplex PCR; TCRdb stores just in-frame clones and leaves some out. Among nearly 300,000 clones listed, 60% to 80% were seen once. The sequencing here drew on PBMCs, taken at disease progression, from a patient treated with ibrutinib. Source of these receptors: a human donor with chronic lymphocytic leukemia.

CDR3 DNA: TGTGCCAGCAGAGGGCAGGATCAGTACTTC. It encodes CASRGQDQYF. V gene TRBV2 combines with J gene TRBJ2-7; the D is unclear. CDR3 length: 10 amino acids. The germline CDR1 and CDR2 sequences are SNHLY and FYNNEI. V gave up 6 bases and J gave up 10 bases, with 10 bases separating them.

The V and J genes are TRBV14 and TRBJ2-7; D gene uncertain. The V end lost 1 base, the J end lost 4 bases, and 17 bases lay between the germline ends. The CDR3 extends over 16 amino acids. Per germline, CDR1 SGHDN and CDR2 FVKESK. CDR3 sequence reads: CASSQGDYGLMYEQYF. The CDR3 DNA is TGTGCCAGCAGCCAAGGAGATTACGGTCTTATGTACGAGCAGTACTTC.

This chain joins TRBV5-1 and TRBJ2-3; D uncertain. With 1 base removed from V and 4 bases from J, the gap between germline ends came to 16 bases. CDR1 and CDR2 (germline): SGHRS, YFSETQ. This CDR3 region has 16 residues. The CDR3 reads CASSLSGRQLADTQYF. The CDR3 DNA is TGCGCCAGCAGCTTGTCAGGCAGGCAGCTAGCAGATACGCAGTATTTT.

The CDR3 loop reads CARITGGITEAFF. CDR3 nucleotide sequence: TGTGCCAGAATCACAGGGGGAATCACTGAAGCTTTCTTT. The chain employs TRBV6-5 and TRBJ1-1; 8 bases align to TRBD1. The trim removed 9 bases at V and 4 bases at J, leaving 7 bases unmatched. This CDR3 has 13 residues. From germline, CDR1 is MNHEY and CDR2 SVGAGI.

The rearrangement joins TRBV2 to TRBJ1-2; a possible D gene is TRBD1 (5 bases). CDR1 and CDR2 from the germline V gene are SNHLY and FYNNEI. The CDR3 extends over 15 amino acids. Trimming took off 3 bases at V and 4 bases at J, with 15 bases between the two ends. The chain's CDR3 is CASSERGLRTYGYTF. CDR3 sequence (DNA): TGTGCCAGCAGTGAGAGGGGACTTAGAACCTATGGCTACACCTTC.

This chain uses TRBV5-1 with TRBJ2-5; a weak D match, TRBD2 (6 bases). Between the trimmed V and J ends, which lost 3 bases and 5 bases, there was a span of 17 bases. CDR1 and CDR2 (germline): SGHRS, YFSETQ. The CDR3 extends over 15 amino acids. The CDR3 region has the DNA TGCGCCAGCAGCTCATCGGTGACTAGTTTGGAGACCCAGTACTTC. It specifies CASSSSVTSLETQYF. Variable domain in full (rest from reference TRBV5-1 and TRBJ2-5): KAGVTQTPRYLIKTRGQQVTLSCSPISGHRSVSWYQQTPGQGLQFLFEYFSETQRNKGNFPGRFSGRQFSNSRSEMNVSTLELGDSALYLCASSSSVTSLETQYFGPGTRLLVL.

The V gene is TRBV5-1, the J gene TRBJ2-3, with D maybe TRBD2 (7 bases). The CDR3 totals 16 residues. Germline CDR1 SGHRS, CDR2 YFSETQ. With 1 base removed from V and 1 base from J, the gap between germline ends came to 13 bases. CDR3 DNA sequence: TGCGCCAGCAGCTTGTACGGGGGGCGTCGCACAGATACGCAGTATTTT. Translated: CASSLYGGRRTDTQYF.

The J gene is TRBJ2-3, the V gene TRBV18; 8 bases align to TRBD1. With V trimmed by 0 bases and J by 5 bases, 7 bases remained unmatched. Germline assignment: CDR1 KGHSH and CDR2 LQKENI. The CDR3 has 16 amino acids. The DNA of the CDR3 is TGTGCCAGCTCACCACCGGAGCAGGGGGCAGGAGATACGCAGTATTTT. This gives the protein CASSPPEQGAGDTQYF.

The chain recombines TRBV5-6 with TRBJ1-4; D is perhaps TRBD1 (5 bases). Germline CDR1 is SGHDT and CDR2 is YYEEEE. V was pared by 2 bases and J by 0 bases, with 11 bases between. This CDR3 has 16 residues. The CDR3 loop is CASSFWDLPTNEKLFF. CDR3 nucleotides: TGTGCCAGCAGCTTCTGGGACCTCCCAACTAATGAAAAACTGTTTTTT.

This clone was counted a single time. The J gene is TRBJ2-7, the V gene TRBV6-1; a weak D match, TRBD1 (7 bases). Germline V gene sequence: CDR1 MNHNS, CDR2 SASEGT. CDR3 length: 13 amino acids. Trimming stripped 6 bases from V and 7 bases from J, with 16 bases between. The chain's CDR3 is CASREPAGGEQYF. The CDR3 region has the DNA TGTGCCAGCAGGGAGCCCGCAGGGGGGGAGCAGTACTTC.

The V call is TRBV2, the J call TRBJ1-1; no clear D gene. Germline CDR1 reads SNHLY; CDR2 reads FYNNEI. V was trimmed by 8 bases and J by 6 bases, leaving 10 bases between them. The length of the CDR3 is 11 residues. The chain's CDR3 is CASLGISEAFF. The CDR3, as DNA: TGTGCCAGCCTGGGGATTTCTGAAGCTTTCTTT.

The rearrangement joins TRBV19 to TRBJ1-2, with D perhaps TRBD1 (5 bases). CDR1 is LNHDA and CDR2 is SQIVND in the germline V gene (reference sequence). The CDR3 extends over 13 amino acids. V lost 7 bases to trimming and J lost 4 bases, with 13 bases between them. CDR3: CASKAGFLYGYTF. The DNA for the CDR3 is TGTGCCAGTAAGGCAGGGTTTCTCTATGGCTACACCTTC.

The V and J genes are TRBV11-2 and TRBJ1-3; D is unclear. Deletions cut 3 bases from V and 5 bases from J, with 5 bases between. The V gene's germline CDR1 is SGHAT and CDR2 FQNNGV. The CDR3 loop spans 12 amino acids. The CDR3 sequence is CASSFLRNTIYF. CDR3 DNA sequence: TGTGCCAGCAGCTTTTTACGAAACACCATATATTTT.

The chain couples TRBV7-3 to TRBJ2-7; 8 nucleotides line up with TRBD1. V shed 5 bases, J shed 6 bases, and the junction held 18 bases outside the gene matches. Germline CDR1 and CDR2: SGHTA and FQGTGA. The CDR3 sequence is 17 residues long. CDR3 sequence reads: CASSPDGTGPGMGEQYF. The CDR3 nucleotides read TGTGCCAGCAGCCCTGATGGGACAGGACCGGGGATGGGCGAGCAGTACTTC.

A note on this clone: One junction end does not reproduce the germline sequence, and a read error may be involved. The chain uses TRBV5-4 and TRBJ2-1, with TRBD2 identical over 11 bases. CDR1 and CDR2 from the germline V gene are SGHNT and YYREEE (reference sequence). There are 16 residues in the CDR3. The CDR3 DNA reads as TGTGCCAGCAGCCAACCTACTAGCGGGAGAAGAAATGAGCGGTTCTTC. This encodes CASSQPTSGRRNERFF.

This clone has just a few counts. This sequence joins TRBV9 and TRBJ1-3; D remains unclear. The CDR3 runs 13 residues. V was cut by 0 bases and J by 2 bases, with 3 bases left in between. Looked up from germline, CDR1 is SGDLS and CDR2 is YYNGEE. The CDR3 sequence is CASSVGPGNTIYF. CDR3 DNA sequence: TGTGCCAGCAGCGTAGGTCCTGGAAACACCATATATTTT.

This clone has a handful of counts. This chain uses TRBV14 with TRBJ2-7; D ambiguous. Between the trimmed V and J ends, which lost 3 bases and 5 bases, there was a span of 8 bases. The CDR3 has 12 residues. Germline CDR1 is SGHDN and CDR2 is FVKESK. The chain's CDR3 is CASSHYDNEQYF. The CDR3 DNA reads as TGTGCCAGCAGCCATTACGATAACGAGCAGTACTTC.